One and the same sample provided the 30 T cell receptor beta chains below, sequenced in a study of blood T cell repertoires in COVID-19 (TCRdb year 2020). The library was generated by the immunoSEQ multiplex PCR assay. As stored in TCRdb, this immuneACCESS dataset retains in-frame rearrangements with V and J assigned. A fraction of the clones does not appear; measured against another copy, unresolved V genes explain less than half of the discrepancy, and the remainder lacks a known reason. The table for this sample lists about 370,000 clones; around 89% of them were counted only once. The ten largest clones add up to over 0.95% of the sample. The source material was PBMCs or T cells enriched from blood (not recorded which). All receptors come from a man between 18 and 35 years old who had recovered from COVID-19.

The chain couples TRBV2 to TRBJ2-7, with 8 positions matching TRBD1. Germline loops: CDR1 SNHLY, CDR2 FYNNEI. V lost 5 bases to trimming and J lost 1 base; unmatched junction nucleotides: 7. The CDR3 is 15 residues long. CDR3 nucleotide sequence: TGTGCCAGCAGTCTCGACAGGGGACGATCCTACGAGCAGTACTTC. This sequence encodes CASSLDRGRSYEQYF.

This clone appeared once. The chain recombines TRBV6-5 with TRBJ1-4, with D possibly matching TRBD1 (6 bases). The CDR3 is 13 residues long. Trimming pared 5 bases from V and 7 bases from J, leaving 11 bases between. The V gene's germline CDR1 is MNHEY and CDR2 SVGAGI. The CDR3 region is CASSPGGLEKLFF. The CDR3 nucleotides are TGTGCCAGCAGTCCGGGGGGGCTTGAAAAACTGTTTTTT.

V usage is TRBV6-6 and J usage is TRBJ1-6; D possibly corresponds to TRBD1 (6 bases). The CDR3 contains 17 residues. With 5 bases removed from V and 7 bases from J, the gap between germline ends came to 21 bases. Germline V gives CDR1 MNHNY, CDR2 SVGAGI (reference sequence). The CDR3 loop reads CASSRRVGAGDNSPLHF. The CDR3 DNA is TGTGCCAGCAGTCGCCGCGTGGGGGCGGGAGACAATTCACCCCTCCACTTT.

The chain combines TRBV12-5 with TRBJ1-1; unclear D gene. V lost 3 bases and J 1 base, leaving 12 bases between the germline ends. CDR3 length: 15 amino acids. Germline assignment: CDR1 LGHNT and CDR2 FRNRAP. The DNA of the CDR3 is TGTGCTAGTGGTTTTCAGGTCACGAAGAACACTGAAGCTTTCTTT. It translates to CASGFQVTKNTEAFF.

V and J are TRBV5-1 and TRBJ1-6, with 7 nucleotides matching TRBD1. The CDR3 is made up of 14 amino acids. Germline lookup yields CDR1 SGHRS and CDR2 YFSETQ. The ends lost 7 bases at V and 8 bases at J; junction bases unmatched: 9. The CDR3 DNA reads as TGCGCCAGCCGGACAGGCCTGCGGGATTCACCCCTCCACTTT. This encodes CASRTGLRDSPLHF.

This clone was seen more than once but under ten times. The V and J genes are TRBV14 and TRBJ2-7, with D maybe TRBD2 (6 bases). Germline CDR1 and CDR2: SGHDN and FVKESK. This CDR3 region has 14 residues. Trimming removed 4 bases at V and 2 bases at J, with 12 bases between. The CDR3 here is CASSRRRGPYEQYF. The CDR3, as DNA: TGTGCCAGCAGCCGACGGAGGGGTCCCTACGAGCAGTACTTC.

The V gene is TRBV3-1 (or the pseudogene TRBV3-2), the J gene TRBJ2-1; 9 bases line up with TRBD2. V gave up 1 base and J gave up 4 bases; unmatched junction bases: 2. There are 15 residues in the CDR3. Per germline, CDR1 LGHDT and CDR2 YNNKEL (reference sequence). As DNA, the CDR3 is TGTGCCAGCAGCCAAGGTAGCGGGGGTTACAATGAGCAGTTCTTC. Translated, it gives CASSQGSGGYNEQFF.

Of note for this clone: The identical CDR3 is also encoded by other nucleotide sequences in the sample. The rearrangement links TRBV25-1 to TRBJ1-5; TRBD1 matches 7 bases. V was pared by 5 bases and J by 3 bases, with 4 bases of the junction left unmatched. CDR1 is MGHDK and CDR2 is SYGVNS in the germline V gene. There are 14 residues in the CDR3. In nucleotides, the CDR3 is TGTGCCAGCAGTCAGACAGGGTTCAATCAGCCCCAGCATTTT. This sequence encodes CASSQTGFNQPQHF. The full variable domain, with the rest looked up from reference TRBV25-1 and TRBJ1-5, is EADIYQTPRYLVIGTGKKITLECSQTMGHDKMYWYQQDPGMELHLIHYSYGVNSTEKGDLSSESTVSRIRTEHFPLTLESARPSHTSQYLCASSQTGFNQPQHFGDGTRLSIL.

The rearrangement links TRBV19 to TRBJ1-4; 9 nucleotides line up with TRBD1. CDR3 length: 14 residues. Germline-derived CDR1 and CDR2 are LNHDA and SQIVND (reference sequence). V gave up 8 bases and J gave up 3 bases; unmatched junction bases: 4. In DNA form, the CDR3 reads TGTGCCAGTCAGACAGGGGGGTCTAATGAAAAACTGTTTTTT. As protein: CASQTGGSNEKLFF.

This rearrangement joins TRBV13 to TRBJ2-1; D call uncertain. The CDR3 contains 14 residues. V gave up 1 base and J gave up 7 bases, with 11 bases separating them. CDR1 is PRHDT and CDR2 is FYEKMQ in the germline V gene (reference sequence). The CDR3, as DNA: TGTGCCAGCAGCTTAGTGTCGTTACAGAATGAGCAGTTCTTC. Its translation: CASSLVSLQNEQFF.

This clone was observed once. The chain combines TRBV5-1 with TRBJ1-4; D may be TRBD1 (6 bases). Deletions cut 0 bases from V and 7 bases from J, with 10 bases between. The CDR3 extends over 14 amino acids. The V gene's germline CDR1 is SGHRS and CDR2 YFSETQ. The CDR3 coding sequence is TGCGCCAGCAGCTTGGTGGGGGCAGGTGAAAAACTGTTTTTT. It is translated as CASSLVGAGEKLFF. The full variable domain, with the rest looked up from reference TRBV5-1 and TRBJ1-4, is KAGVTQTPRYLIKTRGQQVTLSCSPISGHRSVSWYQQTPGQGLQFLFEYFSETQRNKGNFPGRFSGRQFSNSRSEMNVSTLELGDSALYLCASSLVGAGEKLFFGSGTQLSVL.

The genes are TRBV27 and TRBJ2-7; D might be TRBD2 (6 bases). This CDR3 is built from 14 residues. The germline V gene encodes CDR1 MNHEY and CDR2 SMNVEV (reference sequence). The germline V and J ends were trimmed by 0 bases and 3 bases, with 9 bases remaining between them. Here the CDR3 reads CASSLSGRIYEQYF. The CDR3 DNA is TGTGCCAGCAGTTTATCAGGGAGGATCTACGAGCAGTACTTC.

This clone was seen once. Within the sample, other DNA sequences also encode this same CDR3. This chain links TRBV4-1 with TRBJ1-1; D is possibly TRBD1 (5 bases). Germline loops: CDR1 MGHRA, CDR2 YSYEKL. This CDR3 has 14 residues. V gave up 3 bases and J gave up 4 bases, with 12 bases separating them. CDR3 sequence: CASSQVQGGTEAFF. In nucleotides, the CDR3 is TGCGCCAGCAGCCAGGTCCAGGGCGGCACTGAAGCTTTCTTT.

In DNA, the CDR3 is TGTGCCAGCAGCAAAGAGGAGGGGGGACAGGGGCCCTACGAGCAGTACTTC. Its protein is CASSKEEGGQGPYEQYF. The V call is TRBV21-1, the J call TRBJ2-7; the D call TRBD1 from the table was never checked on the DNA. TRBV21-1 is labeled a pseudogene. The CDR3 covers 17 residues.

J is TRBJ2-7 and V is TRBV7-8, with 8 bases fitting TRBD1. The CDR3 runs to 13 residues. The germline V gene encodes CDR1 SGHVS and CDR2 FQNEAQ. The V segment lost 6 bases and the J segment 3 bases; nucleotides outside the gene matches: 4. The CDR3 DNA is TGTGCCAGCAGGCCTACAGGGGGCTACGAGCAGTACTTC. Translating it yields CASRPTGGYEQYF.

V and J are TRBV7-2 and TRBJ1-1; 8 bases align to TRBD1. The CDR3 has 13 amino acids. J gave up 8 bases and V 6 bases, and 8 bases lay outside the gene matches. Germline values: CDR1 SGHTA, CDR2 FQGNSA. The CDR3 reads CASSLPGQVEAFF. For the CDR3, the DNA is TGTGCCAGCAGTCTCCCGGGACAGGTCGAAGCTTTCTTT. Combining the CDR3 with reference TRBV7-2 and TRBJ1-1 gives the whole variable domain GAGVSQSPSNKVTEKGKDVELRCDPISGHTALYWYRQSLGQGLEFLIYFQGNSAPDKSGLPSDRFSAERTGGSVSTLTIQRTQQEDSAVYLCASSLPGQVEAFFGQGTRLTVV.

The J gene is TRBJ1-1, the V gene TRBV19, with D possibly being TRBD1 (6 bases). The germline gives CDR1 LNHDA, CDR2 SQIVND (reference sequence). V gave up 5 bases and J gave up 1 base, with 14 bases separating them. CDR3 length: 15 amino acids. The CDR3 reads CASSPRTAENTEAFF. The CDR3, as DNA: TGTGCCAGTAGTCCCAGGACAGCAGAGAACACTGAAGCTTTCTTT.

This clone occurred a few times. The rearrangement uses TRBV28 and TRBJ1-1; D remains ambiguous. V was trimmed by 7 bases and J by 0 bases, leaving 6 bases between them. Germline CDR1 is MDHEN and CDR2 is SYDVKM. CDR3 length equals 12 residues. The CDR3, as DNA: TGTGCCAGCAAATTAATGAACACTGAAGCTTTCTTT. Protein product: CASKLMNTEAFF.

This clone was seen only once. The genes are TRBV9 and TRBJ2-5; the D gene is possibly TRBD2 (7 bases). This CDR3 has 15 residues. The V gene lost 1 base and the J gene lost 2 bases, with 12 bases spanning the gap. Germline V gene lookup returns CDR1 SGDLS and CDR2 YYNGEE. CDR3 region: CASSVMGGRQETQYF. The DNA for the CDR3 is TGTGCCAGCAGCGTAATGGGGGGGCGGCAAGAGACCCAGTACTTC.

The V and J genes are TRBV2 and TRBJ1-1; perhaps TRBD1 as D (5 bases). Germline V lookup: CDR1 SNHLY, CDR2 FYNNEI. The V end lost 4 bases, the J end lost 6 bases, and 12 bases lay between the germline ends. CDR3 length equals 13 residues. The CDR3 loop is CASSGRGGPEAFF. For the CDR3, the DNA is TGTGCCAGCAGTGGGAGGGGAGGGCCTGAAGCTTTCTTT.

This chain connects TRBV18 to TRBJ2-3; 9 nucleotides line up with TRBD1. This CDR3 comprises 15 residues. With V trimmed by 4 bases and J by 2 bases, 4 bases remained unmatched. Looked up from germline, CDR1 is KGHSH and CDR2 is LQKENI. CDR3 residues: CASSLRTGDTDTQYF. CDR3 bases: TGTGCCAGCTCACTTCGGACAGGGGACACAGATACGCAGTATTTT.

The genes are TRBV7-9 and TRBJ2-1; possible D gene TRBD2, 5 bases. With 5 bases removed from V and 16 bases from J, the gap between germline ends came to 18 bases. The CDR3 sequence is 12 residues long. Germline CDR1 is SEHNR and CDR2 is FQNEAQ (reference sequence). CDR3 sequence: CASSPPGQAVFF. The CDR3 bases are TGTGCCAGCAGCCCACCTGGGCAAGCGGTTTTCTTC.

The rearrangement uses TRBV28 and TRBJ1-1, with D perhaps matching TRBD1 (6 bases). V shed 5 bases and J shed 4 bases, with 20 bases lying between them. The CDR3 spans 16 residues. From germline, CDR1 is MDHEN and CDR2 SYDVKM. CDR3 region: CASSEVEYRASTEAFF. The CDR3 DNA follows: TGTGCCAGCAGTGAAGTGGAATACAGGGCAAGCACTGAAGCTTTCTTT.

The V and J genes are TRBV7-2 and TRBJ1-5; D perhaps matches TRBD1 (5 bases). This CDR3 has 17 amino acids. Germline CDR1 and CDR2: SGHTA and FQGNSA. The V and J ends lost 9 bases and 4 bases respectively, with 25 bases between them. This CDR3 is CARRIWGRTKGNQPQHF. CDR3 DNA sequence: TGTGCCAGACGGATATGGGGCCGTACAAAGGGTAATCAGCCCCAGCATTTT.

The V and J genes are TRBV18 and TRBJ2-3; unclear D gene. V shed 3 bases and J shed 4 bases, with 8 bases lying between them. CDR3 size: 13 residues. CDR1 is KGHSH and CDR2 is LQKENI in the germline V gene. The CDR3 here is CASSPVRADTQYF. Here the CDR3 DNA reads TGTGCCAGCTCACCTGTCCGGGCAGATACGCAGTATTTT.

The genes are TRBV30 and TRBJ1-1; D gene uncertain. Per the germline V gene, CDR1 is GTSNPN and CDR2 is SVGIG (reference sequence). Trimming took 0 bases from V and 4 from J, leaving 15 bases between them. The CDR3 is 15 residues long. CDR3 coding DNA: TGTGCCTGGAGTGTTATAGTTGGAGGTTTCACTGAAGCTTTCTTT. Its translation is CAWSVIVGGFTEAFF.

The rearrangement joins TRBV28 to TRBJ1-5, with 12 positions matching TRBD1. The length of the CDR3 is 18 residues. The V gene end was trimmed by 6 bases and the J gene end by 2 bases; junction bases not matched to a gene: 11. CDR1 MDHEN and CDR2 SYDVKM come from the germline V gene. CDR3 DNA: TGTGCCAGCAGACGCGGGACAGGGGGCAAAAATGGCAATCAGCCCCAGCATTTT. Its translation is CASRRGTGGKNGNQPQHF.

The rearrangement uses TRBV24-1 and TRBJ2-1, with 7 bases identical to TRBD2. Unmatched junction bases numbered 8, after V lost 4 bases and J lost 6 bases. Germline CDR1 is KGHDR and CDR2 is SFDVKD. CDR3 size: 15 residues. CDR3 in DNA: TGTGCCACCAGTGACGGCGGGAGAAGTAGCAATGAGCAGTTCTTC. Its translation: CATSDGGRSSNEQFF.

The chain couples TRBV3-1 (or the pseudogene TRBV3-2) to TRBJ1-4; a weak D match, TRBD1 (5 bases). Germline V gene data show CDR1 as LGHDT and CDR2 as YNNKEL (reference sequence). V lost 3 bases to trimming and J lost 6 bases, with 11 bases between them. CDR3 size: 14 residues. In DNA form, the CDR3 reads TGTGCCAGCAGCCATATGTCAGGGTATGAAAAACTGTTTTTT. It codes for CASSHMSGYEKLFF.

The sample holds one count of this clone. V and J are TRBV5-1 and TRBJ2-6; no reliable D call. Looked up from germline, CDR1 is SGHRS and CDR2 is YFSETQ. The V and J ends lost 4 bases and 4 bases respectively, with 12 bases between them. The CDR3 is made up of 15 amino acids. DNA of the CDR3: TGCGCCAGCAGCCGTCCGGTTTCCGGGGCCAACGTCCTGACTTTC. Its translation is CASSRPVSGANVLTF.